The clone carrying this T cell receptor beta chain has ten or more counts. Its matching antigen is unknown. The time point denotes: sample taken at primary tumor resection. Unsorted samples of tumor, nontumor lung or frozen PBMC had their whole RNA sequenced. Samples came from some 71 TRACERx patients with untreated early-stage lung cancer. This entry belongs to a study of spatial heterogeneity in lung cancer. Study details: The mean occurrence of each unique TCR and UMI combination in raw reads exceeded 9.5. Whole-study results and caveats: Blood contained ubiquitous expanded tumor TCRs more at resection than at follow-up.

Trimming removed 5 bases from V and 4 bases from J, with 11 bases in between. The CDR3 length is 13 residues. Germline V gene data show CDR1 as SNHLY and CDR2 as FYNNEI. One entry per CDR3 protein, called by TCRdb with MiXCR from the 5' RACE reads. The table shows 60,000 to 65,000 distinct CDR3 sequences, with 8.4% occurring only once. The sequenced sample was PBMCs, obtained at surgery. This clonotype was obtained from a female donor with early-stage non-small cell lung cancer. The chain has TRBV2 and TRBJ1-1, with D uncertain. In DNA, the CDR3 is TGTGCCAGCAGTTTAGGCGAGGGCACTGAAGCTTTCTTT. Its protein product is CASSLGEGTEAFF.